This TCR beta chain was obtained from a study of CD4 T cells in relation to SARS-CoV-2 and coronaviruses. Produced via immunoSEQ multiplex PCR; TCRdb's table is partial and in-frame only. The sample has tens of thousands of clones; 80% to 95% are singletons. Study-wide results and limits: This crossreactivity analysis covered spike protein alone, no other viral proteins.

CD4+ T cells from unexposed donors were obtained before the COVID-19 pandemic (2011-2018). This CDR3 contains 17 residues. V lost 3 bases to trimming and J lost 8 bases, with 25 bases between them. Germline lookup yields CDR1 MNHEY and CDR2 SMNVEV (reference sequence). For this clone: Its antigen is currently unknown.

Sample: naive CD4+ T cells from PBMCs. The sample's subset: naive CD4+ T cells isolated by negative enrichment. This chain links TRBV27 with TRBJ1-2; D might be TRBD1 (5 bases). This receptor was identified in a human donor in good health. CDR3 bases: TGTGCCAGCAGTTTGAAGGGGCAATCCTCGCGCGGGGGGGGCTACACCTTC. Translation gives CASSLKGQSSRGGGYTF.